Following are 8 T cell receptor beta chains from one sample sequenced in a study of shared clonotypes between healthy human individuals. Clones were read by immunoSEQ multiplex PCR, and TCRdb kept only the in-frame ones, dropping some. The sample contains about 1 million clones, more than 60% of which appear only once. Sequenced: memory CD4+ T cells sorted from blood. Indicated subset: CD45RA-negative fraction. The receptors were gathered from a man aged 18 to 29 in good health.

The chain has TRBV5-1 and TRBJ2-2, with 10 bases fitting TRBD1. CDR3 length: 18 residues. Germline values: CDR1 SGHRS, CDR2 YFSETQ. J lost 0 bases, V lost 4 bases, and 9 bases had no gene match. The CDR3, as DNA: TGCGCCAGCAGCACCGGACAGGGGGTTAACACGAACACCGGGGAGCTGTTTTTT. Its protein product is CASSTGQGVNTNTGELFF.

The rearrangement joins TRBV5-1 to TRBJ1-4; TRBD1 matches at 10 bases. Losses at the gene ends were 0 bases for V and 4 bases for J; bases not matched to a gene: 3. The germline CDR1 and CDR2 sequences are SGHRS and YFSETQ. CDR3 length: 16 amino acids. CDR3 in amino acids: CASSLDGTGVNEKLFF. CDR3 sequence (DNA): TGCGCCAGCAGCTTGGACGGGACAGGGGTTAATGAAAAACTGTTTTTT.

V usage is TRBV4-1 and J usage is TRBJ2-1; no clear D gene. Per the germline V gene, CDR1 is MGHRA and CDR2 is YSYEKL. Trimming shortened V by 3 bases and J by 1 base, and 13 bases separated the two germline ends. The length of the CDR3 is 16 residues. In DNA form, the CDR3 reads TGCGCCAGCAGCCAGGTTGACATATTATCCTACAATGAGCAGTTCTTC. Translation gives CASSQVDILSYNEQFF.

In this sample, this clone turned up many times. The chain uses TRBV10-3 and TRBJ1-1, with D unresolved. Germline V CDR1 and CDR2: ENHRY, SYGVKD. V was clipped by 11 bases and J by 4 bases, with 20 bases between them. This CDR3 contains 14 residues. The CDR3 bases are TGTGCCGCCAGGTCCAGTGGGTTGGGCACTGAAGCTTTCTTT. Encoded protein: CAARSSGLGTEAFF.

The chain has TRBV5-1 and TRBJ1-6; 9 bases fit TRBD1. V shed 1 base, J shed 7 bases, and the junction held 0 bases outside the gene matches. Germline CDR1 is SGHRS and CDR2 is YFSETQ. This CDR3 is built from 14 residues. CDR3 sequence: CASSLTGGNSPLHF. The CDR3, as DNA: TGCGCCAGCAGCTTGACAGGGGGCAATTCACCCCTCCACTTT.

This sequence joins TRBV11-3 and TRBJ2-3; 7 bases match TRBD2. With V trimmed by 4 bases and J by 3 bases, 10 bases remained unmatched. This CDR3 region has 16 residues. Per the germline V gene, CDR1 is SGHNT and CDR2 is YENEEA. The CDR3 here is CASSSGEGARTDTQYF. The CDR3, as DNA: TGTGCCAGCAGCTCCGGGGAGGGCGCGAGGACAGATACGCAGTATTTT. Complete variable domain (other parts from reference TRBV11-3 and TRBJ2-3): EAGVVQSPRYKIIEKKQPVAFWCNPISGHNTLYWYLQNLGQGPELLIRYENEEAVDDSQLPKDRFSAERLKGVDSTLKIQPAELGDSAVYLCASSSGEGARTDTQYFGPGTRLTVL.

This sequence joins TRBV28 and TRBJ2-3; D gene uncertain. The CDR3 loop spans 13 amino acids. Trimming stripped 7 bases from V and 4 bases from J, with 12 bases between. Germline V gene data show CDR1 as MDHEN and CDR2 as SYDVKM. The CDR3 nucleotides read TGTGCCAGCAAGCAGACTGTACCAGATACGCAGTATTTT. Encoded protein: CASKQTVPDTQYF.

This clone was recorded many times. This chain uses TRBV4-3 with TRBJ1-2, with TRBD1 matching over 9 bases. Germline V lookup: CDR1 LGHNA, CDR2 YSLEER. The CDR3 sequence is 16 residues long. V trimming: 2 bases; J trimming: 4 bases; junction bases outside the gene matches: 8. This CDR3 is CASSQRGTGLIYGYTF. As DNA, the CDR3 is TGCGCCAGCAGCCAAAGAGGGACAGGGCTAATCTATGGCTACACCTTC.